The T cell receptor beta chain under discussion was sequenced for a study of radiotherapy plus CTLA-4 blockade in lung cancer. For the study at large: Objective response was observed in 18% of patients, and disease control in approximately 30%.

With respect to this clone: Its target is unknown.

Clones were read by immunoSEQ multiplex PCR, and TCRdb kept only the in-frame ones, dropping some. The table records more than 90,000 clones, approximately 82% of them present only once. Enrolled patients, whose metastatic non-small-cell lung cancer was chemo-refractory, received focal radiation plus CTLA-4 blockade with ipilimumab. Overall study findings and caveats: Response was reportedly best predicted by early blood T cell clone dynamics, with interferon-beta. TCR clones of tumor origin grew in blood after radiotherapy plus ipilimumab.

Germline V gene sequence: CDR1 SGHRS, CDR2 YFSETQ. Trimming pared 5 bases from V and 6 bases from J, leaving 17 bases between. There are 15 residues in the CDR3. V is TRBV5-1 and J is TRBJ2-2; D is perhaps TRBD2 (6 bases). The sample was peripheral blood, taken from a patient treated with radiotherapy plus ipilimumab. The clonotype comes from a human donor with non-small cell lung cancer that progressed on radiotherapy plus ipilimumab. CDR3 coding DNA: TGCGCCAGCAGGCCGGGACTTAGCACGTCCGGGGAGCTGTTTTTT. Translation gives CASRPGLSTSGELFF. The variable domain in full, completed from reference TRBV5-1 and TRBJ2-2, reads KAGVTQTPRYLIKTRGQQVTLSCSPISGHRSVSWYQQTPGQGLQFLFEYFSETQRNKGNFPGRFSGRQFSNSRSEMNVSTLELGDSALYLCASRPGLSTSGELFFGEGSRLTVL.